Listed here is a single T cell receptor beta chain. Here immunoSEQ multiplex PCR was the method, and the copy in TCRdb shows in-frame clones only, minus some. The data contain tens of thousands of clones, about 93% of them singletons. These data are taken from a study of T cell changes during pregnancy in multiple sclerosis. Germline CDR1 and CDR2: SGDLS and YYNGEE. Trimming removed 5 bases from V and 7 bases from J; junction bases left unmatched: 11. The CDR3 consists of 14 residues. The genes are TRBV9 and TRBJ2-7, with 8 bases lining up with TRBD2. The sequence came from a female donor with multiple sclerosis, enrolled in a pregnancy study. Source: CD4+ T cells from peripheral blood mononuclear cells, taken in the third trimester of pregnancy. The chain's CDR3 is CASSPASGLGEQYF. The CDR3 DNA follows: TGTGCCAGCAGTCCGGCTAGCGGGCTAGGGGAGCAGTACTTC.